Listed below are T cell receptor beta chains from one sample, sequenced in a study of T cell responses to AZD1222 COVID-19 vaccine. Profiled with immunoSEQ multiplex PCR; TCRdb holds only in-frame clones, not every one. Among 60,000 to 70,000 clones listed, 85% were seen once. The material sequenced was peripheral blood, taken on day 0 of AZD1222 vaccination. The receptors stem from an adult in good health. Each CDR3 is given with its conserved first and last residue. Fields, in order: J gene, clone size, D gene, V gene, CDR3 protein, CDR3 DNA. A D gene is named only where the DNA matches it firmly. Not every row has a clone size; where given, it reads once, few, many or a size class.

j_call: TRBJ1-1
clone_size: NA
d_call: NA
v_call: TRBV3-1/TRBV3-2
cdr3_aa: CASSQDDRPGVKAFF
cdr3_nt: TGTGCCAGCAGCCAAGATGACCGGCCGGGAGTCAAGGCTTTCTTT

j_call: TRBJ2-1
clone_size: NA
d_call: TRBD1
v_call: TRBV6-1
cdr3_aa: CASSEAGQVLNEQFF
cdr3_nt: TGTGCCAGCAGTGAAGCGGGACAGGTTTTAAATGAGCAGTTCTTC

j_call: TRBJ1-5
clone_size: NA
d_call: NA
v_call: TRBV10-2
cdr3_aa: CASSGGGNQPQHF
cdr3_nt: TGCGCCAGCAGTGGGGGCGGAAATCAGCCCCAGCATTTT

j_call: TRBJ1-5
clone_size: NA
d_call: NA
v_call: TRBV6-2/TRBV6-3
cdr3_aa: CASSHGQQPQHF
cdr3_nt: TGTGCCAGCAGTCACGGACAGCAGCCCCAGCATTTT

j_call: TRBJ1-1
clone_size: NA
d_call: NA
v_call: TRBV19
cdr3_aa: CASSMGGGRISTEAFF
cdr3_nt: TGTGCCAGTAGTATGGGGGGCGGAAGGATCAGCACTGAAGCTTTCTTT

j_call: TRBJ1-2
clone_size: NA
d_call: NA
v_call: TRBV7-9
cdr3_aa: CASSLENYGYTF
cdr3_nt: TGTGCCAGCAGCCTAGAAAACTATGGCTACACCTTC

j_call: TRBJ1-1
clone_size: NA
d_call: NA
v_call: TRBV2
cdr3_aa: CASSTRQNTEAFF
cdr3_nt: TGTGCCAGCAGCACGAGACAGAACACTGAAGCTTTCTTT

j_call: TRBJ1-1
clone_size: NA
d_call: NA
v_call: TRBV12-5
cdr3_aa: CASAVTRRVVSVNTEAFF
cdr3_nt: TGTGCTAGTGCCGTCACCCGAAGGGTTGTATCGGTGAACACTGAAGCTTTCTTT

j_call: TRBJ1-1
clone_size: once
d_call: NA
v_call: TRBV9
cdr3_aa: CASSTGRKNTEAFF
cdr3_nt: TGTGCCAGCAGCACAGGACGGAAAAACACTGAAGCTTTCTTT

j_call: TRBJ1-3
clone_size: NA
d_call: NA
v_call: TRBV3-1/TRBV3-2
cdr3_aa: CASSPSNSGNTIYF
cdr3_nt: TGTGCCAGCAGCCCCTCTAACTCTGGAAACACCATATATTTT

j_call: TRBJ1-1
clone_size: NA
d_call: NA
v_call: TRBV5-1
cdr3_aa: CASTRGDTEAFF
cdr3_nt: TGCGCCAGCACCAGAGGGGACACTGAAGCTTTCTTT

j_call: TRBJ2-7
clone_size: NA
d_call: NA
v_call: TRBV2
cdr3_aa: CASIPSVTKYEQYF
cdr3_nt: TGTGCCAGCATCCCGTCCGTTACAAAATACGAGCAGTACTTC

j_call: TRBJ1-5
clone_size: few
d_call: TRBD1
v_call: TRBV7-2
cdr3_aa: CASSQGQGAGQPQHF
cdr3_nt: TGTGCCAGCAGCCAAGGACAGGGGGCGGGTCAGCCCCAGCATTTT

j_call: TRBJ2-5
clone_size: NA
d_call: NA
v_call: TRBV3-1/TRBV3-2
cdr3_aa: CASSRVGQGPGETQYF
cdr3_nt: TGTGCCAGCAGCCGAGTTGGGCAGGGGCCGGGAGAGACCCAGTACTTC

j_call: TRBJ1-5
clone_size: NA
d_call: NA
v_call: TRBV6-5
cdr3_aa: CASRLQKNQPQHF
cdr3_nt: TGTGCCAGCAGGTTACAAAAGAACCAGCCCCAGCATTTT

j_call: TRBJ1-1
clone_size: NA
d_call: TRBD1
v_call: TRBV5-1
cdr3_aa: CASSLGQGHLNTEAFF
cdr3_nt: TGCGCCAGCAGCTTGGGACAGGGGCACTTGAACACTGAAGCTTTCTTT

j_call: TRBJ2-7
clone_size: NA
d_call: NA
v_call: TRBV21-1
cdr3_aa: CASSLGQGGYEQYF
cdr3_nt: TGTGCCAGCAGCCTCGGACAGGGAGGGTACGAGCAGTACTTC

j_call: TRBJ2-7
clone_size: medium-sized
d_call: NA
v_call: TRBV6-5
cdr3_aa: CASSYRRDNSYEQYF
cdr3_nt: TGTGCCAGCAGTTACAGGAGGGACAACTCCTACGAGCAGTACTTC

j_call: TRBJ1-4
clone_size: NA
d_call: NA
v_call: TRBV12-5
cdr3_aa: CASKTVTGPNEKLFF
cdr3_nt: TGTGCTAGTAAGACGGTAACCGGTCCTAATGAAAAACTGTTTTTT

j_call: TRBJ1-4
clone_size: NA
d_call: NA
v_call: TRBV6-5
cdr3_aa: CASSLVPGREKLFF
cdr3_nt: TGTGCCAGCAGTTTGGTTCCGGGGAGAGAAAAACTGTTTTTT

j_call: TRBJ2-3
clone_size: NA
d_call: TRBD2
v_call: TRBV5-1
cdr3_aa: CASSLTSGATDTQYF
cdr3_nt: TGCGCCAGCAGCCTCACTAGCGGGGCCACAGATACGCAGTATTTT

j_call: TRBJ2-7
clone_size: NA
d_call: TRBD1
v_call: TRBV10-3
cdr3_aa: CAISESRTGDYEQYF
cdr3_nt: TGTGCCATCAGTGAGTCAAGAACAGGGGACTACGAGCAGTACTTC

j_call: TRBJ2-5
clone_size: NA
d_call: NA
v_call: TRBV10-3
cdr3_aa: CAISGGRTAQETQYF
cdr3_nt: TGTGCCATCAGTGGAGGAAGGACAGCCCAAGAGACCCAGTACTTC

j_call: TRBJ1-3
clone_size: NA
d_call: NA
v_call: TRBV5-1
cdr3_aa: CASSSRAQRSGNTIYF
cdr3_nt: TGCGCCAGCAGCTCGCGGGCTCAACGCTCTGGAAACACCATATATTTT

j_call: TRBJ2-7
clone_size: NA
d_call: NA
v_call: TRBV2
cdr3_aa: CASSEGYEQYF
cdr3_nt: TGTGCCAGCAGTGAAGGCTACGAGCAGTACTTC

j_call: TRBJ1-5
clone_size: few
d_call: TRBD1
v_call: TRBV27
cdr3_aa: CASSLNGQAGQSQHF
cdr3_nt: TGTGCCAGCAGTTTAAACGGACAGGCGGGGCAGTCCCAGCATTTT